These T cell receptor beta chains were read from a single sample in a study of T cell responses to AZD1222 COVID-19 vaccine. Clones were sequenced by immunoSEQ multiplex PCR, and TCRdb holds only the in-frame ones, with some missing. Of about 140,000 clones listed, approximately 92% are singletons. Source: peripheral blood, taken 28 days after the second AZD1222 dose. The receptor source for this set is an adult who received the AZD1222 COVID-19 vaccine. CDR3s include the opening cysteine and the closing phenylalanine or tryptophan. The D gene is left open where the match is weak. The size entry is marked missing in some rows and otherwise reads once, few, many or a size class.

V gene	J gene	D gene	clone size	CDR3 protein	CDR3 DNA
TRBV28	TRBJ2-7	.	.	CASSLTGPSYEQYF	TGTGCCAGCAGTTTGACAGGACCTTCCTACGAGCAGTACTTC
TRBV3-1/TRBV3-2	TRBJ2-7	TRBD2	.	CASSLGLVSYEQYF	TGTGCCAGCAGCCTCGGACTAGTCTCCTACGAGCAGTACTTC
TRBV3-1/TRBV3-2	TRBJ2-5	.	.	CASSHTRRRETQYF	TGTGCCAGCAGCCACACACGCCGACGGGAGACCCAGTACTTC
TRBV14	TRBJ2-5	.	.	CASSQGGLRKTQYF	TGTGCCAGCAGCCAAGGGGGCCTGCGGAAGACCCAGTACTTC
TRBV4-1	TRBJ1-2	TRBD1	.	CASSPWFTGTGSGYTF	TGCGCCAGCAGCCCATGGTTTACCGGGACAGGGAGTGGCTACACCTTC
TRBV7-9	TRBJ1-1	.	.	CASSIPPLNTEAFF	TGTGCCAGCAGCATACCCCCCCTGAACACTGAAGCTTTCTTT
TRBV7-2	TRBJ1-3	.	once	CASSPIGGGNTIYF	TGTGCCAGCAGCCCGATTGGAGGTGGAAACACCATATATTTT
TRBV7-8	TRBJ2-5	.	.	CASSQDSETQYF	TGTGCCAGCAGCCAGGATTCTGAGACCCAGTACTTC
TRBV6-5	TRBJ1-1	TRBD1	.	CASSYSGQGAAEAFF	TGTGCCAGCAGTTATTCTGGACAGGGGGCGGCTGAAGCTTTCTTT
TRBV3-1/TRBV3-2	TRBJ1-1	TRBD1	.	CASSPTGGWTEAFF	TGTGCCAGCAGCCCCACAGGGGGTTGGACTGAAGCTTTCTTT
TRBV5-5	TRBJ2-4	TRBD2	.	CASSPERERAKNIQYF	TGTGCCAGCAGCCCCGAGCGGGAAAGAGCCAAAAACATTCAGTACTTC
TRBV7-2	TRBJ2-7	.	.	CASSLEGSPFFSYEQYF	TGTGCCAGCAGCTTAGAAGGAAGCCCCTTCTTTTCCTACGAGCAGTACTTC
TRBV19	TRBJ1-5	.	.	CASSSGAGSQPQHF	TGTGCCAGTAGTTCTGGTGCAGGCTCTCAGCCCCAGCATTTT
TRBV7-2	TRBJ1-1	.	.	CASSLQQGLNTEAFF	TGTGCCAGCAGCTTACAGCAGGGCCTGAACACTGAAGCTTTCTTT
TRBV7-2	TRBJ2-3	.	once	CASSPRQYTDTQYF	TGTGCCAGCAGCCCACGACAGTACACAGATACGCAGTATTTT
TRBV24-1	TRBJ1-1	.	.	CATSDSRTAKAFF	TGTGCCACCAGTGATTCCCGGACGGCTAAAGCTTTCTTT
TRBV28	TRBJ1-6	TRBD1	.	CASSLMTGNYSPLHF	TGTGCCAGCAGCCTAATGACAGGGAATTATTCACCCCTCCACTTT
TRBV14	TRBJ2-2	.	.	CASSRVGENTGELFF	TGTGCCAGCAGTCGCGTCGGGGAGAACACCGGGGAGCTGTTTTTT
TRBV3-1/TRBV3-2	TRBJ2-2	.	.	CATSGAGELFF	TGTGCCACCTCAGGCGCCGGGGAGCTGTTTTTT
TRBV2	TRBJ1-3	.	.	CASGGRIGNTIYF	TGTGCCAGCGGGGGAAGGATCGGAAACACCATATATTTT
TRBV15	TRBJ2-7	TRBD2	.	CATSRDFGTRGNEQYF	TGTGCCACCAGCAGGGACTTCGGGACTAGGGGGAACGAGCAGTACTTC
TRBV12-3/TRBV12-4	TRBJ2-7	.	.	CASSPYTTYEQYF	TGTGCCAGCAGCCCATATACCACCTACGAGCAGTACTTC
TRBV28	TRBJ2-1	TRBD1	.	CASSLSDRGLYNEQFF	TGTGCCAGCAGTTTATCGGACAGGGGTCTCTACAATGAGCAGTTCTTC
TRBV27	TRBJ1-1	TRBD1	.	CASSSSRTGGNEAFF	TGTGCCAGCAGTTCCTCTCGGACAGGGGGCAATGAAGCTTTCTTT
TRBV5-6	TRBJ2-3	TRBD2	.	CASRGLADTDTQYF	TGTGCCAGCAGGGGACTAGCGGACACAGATACGCAGTATTTT
TRBV7-9	TRBJ2-7	.	few	CASSPVRGFYEQYF	TGTGCCAGCAGCCCTGTAAGAGGGTTCTACGAGCAGTACTTC
TRBV29-1	TRBJ2-1	TRBD2	.	CSILGLAGSEQFF	TGCAGTATATTGGGACTAGCGGGTAGTGAGCAGTTCTTC
TRBV4-3	TRBJ2-1	.	.	CASSLSGADNEQFF	TGCGCCAGCAGCCTTAGTGGAGCAGACAATGAGCAGTTCTTC
TRBV18	TRBJ2-2	.	.	CASSPLATNTGELFF	TGTGCCAGCTCACCATTAGCGACGAACACCGGGGAGCTGTTTTTT
TRBV4-1	TRBJ1-1	.	.	CASSHFNNMNIEAFF	TGCGCCAGCAGCCACTTCAACAACATGAACATTGAAGCTTTCTTT
TRBV2	TRBJ2-2	TRBD1	.	CASSDRTGTGVLFF	TGTGCCAGCAGCGATAGGACCGGGACAGGGGTACTGTTTTTT
TRBV6-5	TRBJ1-5	.	.	CASSYSREPNQPQHF	TGTGCCAGCAGTTACTCAAGAGAACCCAATCAGCCCCAGCATTTT